The sequence of this T cell receptor (beta chain) was determined in a study of immune evolution from preneoplasia to lung adenocarcinoma. Note on this clone: Antigen unknown.

Here immunoSEQ multiplex PCR was the method, and the copy in TCRdb shows in-frame clones only, minus some. The sample lists over 6,000 clones, about 81% occurring once. This CDR3 spans 16 amino acids. The germline V gene has CDR1 SGHDN and CDR2 FVKESK. Trimming pared 0 bases from V and 3 bases from J, leaving 12 bases between. The study's findings and limits: T cell clonality was higher in KRAS-mutant than EGFR-mutant or wild-type nodules. Clonality was highest in normal lung, lower in later-stage lesions apparently.

Sequencing used FFPE invasive lung adenocarcinoma tissue. The chain couples TRBV14 to TRBJ1-3; D is unclear. The receptor's source is a person in their fifties or sixties with lung adenocarcinoma. In DNA form, the CDR3 reads TGTGCCAGCAGCCAAGATTCGGGTTATTTTGGAAACACCATATATTTT. Residues: CASSQDSGYFGNTIYF.